The following is a T cell receptor beta chain sequence with its context. The data belong to a study of blood T cells in healthy people across ages. Donor samples were obtained from healthy Caucasian individuals from Russia, aged about 6 to 95. Through a sample-barcoded 5' primer and a J-beta primer mix, a second PCR was run for roughly 6 to 12 cycles. A single record per CDR3 protein comes from TCRdb applying MiXCR to the 5' RACE reads. Here the sample spans 900,000 to 950,000 distinct CDR3 sequences, about 29% being singletons. In germline, CDR1 is SGHTA, CDR2 FQGNSA. There are 15 residues in the CDR3. The V end was cut by 1 base, the J end by 0 bases, with 9 bases between. The same data also contributed to another study, on T cells of mothers and their children. In that study: A few healthy Caucasian mothers, along with their six children, were the donors.

Sequencing was performed on blood. V and J are TRBV7-2 and TRBJ1-1, with D possibly being TRBD1 (6 bases). The clonotype was recovered from a middle-aged woman in good health. The CDR3 reads CASSLVGGVNTEAFF. Written as DNA, the CDR3 is TGTGCCAGCAGCTTAGTAGGGGGGGTGAACACTGAAGCTTTCTTT.